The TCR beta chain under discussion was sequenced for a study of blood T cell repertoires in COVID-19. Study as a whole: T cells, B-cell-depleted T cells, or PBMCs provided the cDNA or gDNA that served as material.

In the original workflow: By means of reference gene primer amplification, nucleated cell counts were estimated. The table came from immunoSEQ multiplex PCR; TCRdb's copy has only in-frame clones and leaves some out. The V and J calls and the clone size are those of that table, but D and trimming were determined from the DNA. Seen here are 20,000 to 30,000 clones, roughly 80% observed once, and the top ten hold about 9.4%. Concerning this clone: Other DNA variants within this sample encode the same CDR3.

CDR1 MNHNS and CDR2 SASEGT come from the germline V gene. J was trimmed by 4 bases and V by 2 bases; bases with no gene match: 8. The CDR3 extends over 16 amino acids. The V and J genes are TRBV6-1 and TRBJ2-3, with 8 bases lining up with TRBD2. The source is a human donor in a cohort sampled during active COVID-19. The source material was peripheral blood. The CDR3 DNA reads TGTGCCAGCAGTGAACGGGGGGGCGTCAGTCCAGATACGCAGTATTTT. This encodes CASSERGGVSPDTQYF.